This TCR beta chain emerged from a study of blood T cell repertoires in COVID-19. On the study more broadly: The study drew acute and convalescent COVID-19 samples from the United States, Italy and Spain. PBMCs, B-cell-depleted T cells, or T cells were the source of the cDNA or gDNA that made up the material.

In the authors' methods: Counts of nucleated cells, estimated from reference gene primer amplification, were obtained. Profiling relied on immunoSEQ multiplex PCR, and the TCRdb table lists in-frame clones only, not all of them. V, J and clone size were drawn from that table, and D and trimming were deduced from the DNA. Of approximately 260,000 clones listed, over 75% are singletons. This sequence originates from a woman between 70 and 85 years old with acute or convalescent COVID-19. The source material was peripheral blood.

This chain's CDR3 is CASMGQGINNSPLHF. CDR3 DNA sequence: TGTGCCAGCATGGGACAGGGGATAAATAATTCACCCCTCCACTTT. The chain links TRBV2 to TRBJ1-6; 10 nucleotides agree with TRBD1. This CDR3 region has 15 residues. The germline V gene encodes CDR1 SNHLY and CDR2 FYNNEI. J gave up 5 bases and V 7 bases, and 5 bases lay outside the gene matches.